This T cell receptor beta chain was found in a study of blood T cell repertoires in COVID-19. On the study more broadly: Spain, Italy and the United States supplied samples that represented acute and convalescent COVID-19.

J lost 5 bases, V lost 0 bases, and 8 bases had no gene match. Germline CDR1 LGHNA, CDR2 YSLEER. CDR3 length equals 17 residues. Original methodology: Amplification of reference gene primers was used by the study to estimate nucleated cell counts. Only in-frame clones appear in the TCRdb table, and some are missing; sequencing was by immunoSEQ multiplex PCR. The D gene and trimming were derived from the DNA, and the V and J assignments and clone size from that table. There are 120,000 to 150,000 clones in the sample; 80% to 90% occur only once, and 2.5% to 3.5% lies in the top ten. The sample comprised peripheral blood. The V and J genes are TRBV4-3 and TRBJ2-1; the match to TRBD2 covers 9 bases. This TCR derives from a woman in her sixties with active COVID-19. The CDR3 is CASSQDMASGTDNEQFF. The CDR3 coding sequence is TGCGCCAGCAGCCAAGATATGGCTAGCGGGACCGACAATGAGCAGTTCTTC.